This T cell receptor (beta chain) was sequenced for a study of Ad26.COV2.S vaccination and SARS-CoV-2 variants. Profiled with immunoSEQ multiplex PCR; TCRdb holds only in-frame clones, not every one. The data hold roughly 300,000 clones, with approximately 86% observed a single time. Sample treatment: around 19 received Ad26.COV2.S at low or high dose, single or two shots; five or six received placebo; per-sample allocation not given. All samples were drawn on day 63, counting from the first vaccine or placebo injection. V shed 0 bases, J shed 0 bases, and the junction held 1 base outside the gene matches. CDR1 MGHRA and CDR2 YSYEKL come from the germline V gene. This CDR3 has 16 amino acids.

The sequence was obtained from a person aged 18-60 years who received the Ad26.COV2.S COVID-19 vaccine or a placebo. Here the sequenced sample was peripheral blood, taken in a trial of Ad26.COV2.S vaccine versus placebo. The V and J genes are TRBV4-1 and TRBJ2-2; TRBD2 agrees at 7 bases. In DNA, the CDR3 is TGCGCCAGCAGCCAAGAGCGGGGGACGAACACCGGGGAGCTGTTTTTT. Its protein product is CASSQERGTNTGELFF.